This T cell receptor beta chain was sequenced during a study of beta chain features in type 1 diabetes. Overall study findings and caveats: Within the patient group, naive, central memory and Treg TCRB repertoires appeared more similar to each other than within healthy donors. Moderate but significant shortening of TCRB CDR3s was recorded in all four CD4+ subsets from Type 1 diabetes patients. When VDJ junctions were examined, type 1 diabetes patients showed fewer insertions and more deletions.

Concerning this clone: The antigen is unknown.

The CDR3 has 16 residues. Looked up from germline, CDR1 is MNHEY and CDR2 is SVGAGI. V lost 0 bases and J 5 bases, leaving 13 bases between the germline ends. Expressed TCRB transcripts were sequenced after all isolated RNA was converted to cDNA. TCRdb's table, derived via immunoSEQ multiplex PCR, lists solely in-frame clones and lacks some. The sample carries under 950,000 clones, 17% recorded once. Sequencing used naive CD4+ T cells from blood. The rearrangement uses TRBV6-5 and TRBJ2-2; a possible D gene is TRBD2 (6 bases). This receptor was identified in a woman aged 18-29 years in good health. CDR3 sequence: CASSYSGGDVTGELFF. As DNA, the CDR3 is TGTGCCAGCAGTTACTCTGGAGGGGATGTTACCGGGGAGCTGTTTTTT.